This T cell receptor beta chain came from a study of T cell responses to AZD1222 COVID-19 vaccine. V lost 1 base and J 4 bases, leaving 7 bases between the germline ends. The germline gives CDR1 SGHDN, CDR2 FVKESK. CDR3 length: 13 amino acids. TCRdb keeps only in-frame clones here, not all; method: immunoSEQ multiplex PCR. Of 80,000 to 90,000 clones detected, 90% appear once; the ten largest clones hold around 3%. The chain employs TRBV14 and TRBJ1-2, with D hard to call. The specimen comprised peripheral blood, sampled on day 0 of AZD1222 vaccination. This clonotype was obtained from an adult in good health. The CDR3 nucleotides read TGTGCCAGCAGCCAAGGGAAATTCTATGGCTACACCTTC. Amino acid sequence: CASSQGKFYGYTF.